This T cell receptor beta chain appears in the sequencing data of a study of a mutant IDH1 vaccine in newly diagnosed glioma. Overall study context: Treated patients had a mean age of about 44 years and a sex split that was approximately 62% male and about 40% female.

CDR1 and CDR2 from the germline V gene are KGHSH and LQKENI. This CDR3 is 13 amino acids long. V shed 3 bases and J shed 6 bases, with 11 bases lying between them. Assay used: immunoSEQ multiplex PCR; TCRdb lists only in-frame clones, some missing. The sample includes some 130,000 clones, around four fifths of them seen just once. On this clone: Antigen: not known.

Time point meaning: week 11, during vaccination. It was 300 ug of mutant IDH1 20-mer peptide that made up each vaccine dose, given with topical imiquimod. This rearrangement joins TRBV18 to TRBJ1-2; D may be TRBD1 (5 bases). The receptor was isolated from a man aged 35 to 55 with glioma. The sequencing used PBMCs, collected from a glioma patient whose treatment included an IDH1 peptide vaccine. CDR3 protein: CASSPQGGHGYTF. Here the CDR3 DNA reads TGTGCCAGCTCACCGCAGGGCGGACATGGCTACACCTTC. Using reference TRBV18 and TRBJ1-2 for the parts outside the CDR3, the full variable domain is NAGVMQNPRHLVRRRGQEARLRCSPMKGHSHVYWYRQLPEEGLKFMVYLQKENIIDESGMPKERFSAEFPKEGPSILRIQQVVRGDSAAYFCASSPQGGHGYTFGSGTRLTVV.